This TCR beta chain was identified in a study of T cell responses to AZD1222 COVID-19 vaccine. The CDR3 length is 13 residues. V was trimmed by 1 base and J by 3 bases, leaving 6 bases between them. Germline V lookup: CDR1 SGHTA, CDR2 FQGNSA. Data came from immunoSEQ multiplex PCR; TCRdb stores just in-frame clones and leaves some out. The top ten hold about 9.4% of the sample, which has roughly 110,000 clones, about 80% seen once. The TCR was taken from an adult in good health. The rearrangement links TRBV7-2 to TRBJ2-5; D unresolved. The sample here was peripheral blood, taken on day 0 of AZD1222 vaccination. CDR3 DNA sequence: TGTGCCAGCAGCTTAGTATCAGAAGAGACCCAGTACTTC. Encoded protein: CASSLVSEETQYF.